This TCR beta chain came from a study of T-cell memory formation after mild COVID-19. The overall study: Clusters were largely donor specific.

TCRdb re-called the 5' RACE reads through MiXCR, storing one row per CDR3 protein. This table holds under 110,000 distinct CDR3 sequences, about 17% found once. Trimming removed 6 bases from V and 3 bases from J; junction bases left unmatched: 10. This CDR3 has 16 amino acids. The germline gives CDR1 SEHNR, CDR2 FQNEAQ (reference sequence). This clonotype was counted between two and nine times. The sequenced sample was PBMCs or a T cell subset sorted from them (not recorded which). The sequence was collected from an adult woman who had mild COVID-19 (a few samples of this study predate the infection). Cell type and time point are not known. The J gene is TRBJ1-1, the V gene TRBV7-9; 10 bases line up with TRBD1. The CDR3 reads CASSPRDRGTDTEAFF. The CDR3 DNA follows: TGTGCCAGCAGTCCAAGGGACAGGGGTACGGACACTGAAGCTTTCTTT.